Listed here are 22 T cell receptor beta chains from one sample, sequenced in a study of blood T cell repertoires in COVID-19. Measured with immunoSEQ multiplex PCR; TCRdb has only the in-frame clones, and not every one. The sample holds 150,000 to 160,000 clones, roughly nine tenths seen once. What was sequenced was peripheral blood. The receptors stem from a man aged 50 to 60 with acute or convalescent COVID-19.

The count of this clone is one. The rearrangement links TRBV25-1 to TRBJ1-1; D possibly corresponds to TRBD1 (5 bases). Trimming shortened V by 6 bases and J by 1 base, and 9 bases separated the two germline ends. Germline CDR1 MGHDK, CDR2 SYGVNS. This CDR3 contains 13 residues. CDR3 sequence: CASSNTGNTEAFF. CDR3 bases: TGTGCCAGCAGCAACACAGGGAACACTGAAGCTTTCTTT. The complete variable domain, with remaining parts taken from reference TRBV25-1 and TRBJ1-1, reads EADIYQTPRYLVIGTGKKITLECSQTMGHDKMYWYQQDPGMELHLIHYSYGVNSTEKGDLSSESTVSRIRTEHFPLTLESARPSHTSQYLCASSNTGNTEAFFGQGTRLTVV.

The chain links TRBV28 to TRBJ1-5; D possibly corresponds to TRBD1 (5 bases). Trimming took off 8 bases at V and 1 base at J, with 9 bases between the two ends. CDR3 length: 13 amino acids. CDR1 MDHEN and CDR2 SYDVKM come from the germline V gene. The CDR3 spells CASGRGSNQPQHF. The DNA of the CDR3 is TGTGCCAGCGGTAGGGGAAGCAATCAGCCCCAGCATTTT. Full variable domain (missing parts from reference TRBV28 and TRBJ1-5): DVKVTQSSRYLVKRTGEKVFLECVQDMDHENMFWYRQDPGLGLRLIYFSYDVKMKEKGDIPEGYSVSREKKERFSLILESASTNQTSMYLCASGRGSNQPQHFGDGTRLSIL.

This chain joins TRBV3-1 (or the pseudogene TRBV3-2) and TRBJ2-1, with 11 bases aligning to TRBD2. V was pared by 3 bases and J by 6 bases, with 4 bases of the junction left unmatched. Germline loops: CDR1 LGHDT, CDR2 YNNKEL (reference sequence). The CDR3 contains 15 residues. The CDR3, as DNA: TGTGCCAGCAGCCAGGGGACTAGCGGATTCAATGAGCAGTTCTTC. This gives the protein CASSQGTSGFNEQFF.

This clone was recorded once. This sequence joins TRBV29-1 and TRBJ1-4; D is uncertain. CDR3 length: 13 amino acids. V dropped 2 bases and J dropped 5 bases, with 9 bases sitting between them. Germline-derived CDR1 and CDR2 are SQVTM and ANQGSEA. CDR3 sequence (DNA): TGCAGCGTTGAAACGGGTTCGAATGAAAAACTGTTTTTT. Translation gives CSVETGSNEKLFF.

V is TRBV7-9 and J is TRBJ1-3, with TRBD1 as a possible D gene (5 bases). CDR1 is SEHNR, CDR2 FQNEAQ, per germline (reference sequence). With 1 base removed from V and 2 bases from J, the gap between germline ends came to 21 bases. CDR3 length equals 19 residues. The CDR3 protein is CASSLDQGWGESAGNTIYF. The CDR3 DNA follows: TGTGCCAGCAGCTTAGACCAGGGTTGGGGGGAAAGCGCTGGAAACACCATATATTTT. Supplemented by reference TRBV7-9 and TRBJ1-3, the full variable domain reads DTGVSQNPRHKITKRGQNVTFRCDPISEHNRLYWYRQTLGQGPEFLTYFQNEAQLEKSRLLSDRFSAERPKGSFSTLEIQRTEQGDSAMYLCASSLDQGWGESAGNTIYFGEGSWLTVV.

The gene calls are TRBV4-3 and TRBJ1-4; the D gene is possibly TRBD1 (5 bases). CDR1 is LGHNA, CDR2 YSLEER, per germline. The V and J ends lost 1 base and 7 bases respectively, with 10 bases between them. The CDR3 loop spans 14 amino acids. The CDR3 protein is CASSQVGGSEKLFF. CDR3 sequence (DNA): TGCGCCAGCAGCCAAGTGGGGGGAAGTGAAAAACTGTTTTTT.

V gene TRBV7-8 combines with J gene TRBJ1-5; D call uncertain. The ends were cut back, 5 bases at V and 7 bases at J, with 18 bases in the middle. This CDR3 is built from 15 residues. The germline V gene encodes CDR1 SGHVS and CDR2 FQNEAQ. The CDR3 reads CASSPRRGYGQPQHF. CDR3 coding DNA: TGTGCCAGCAGCCCAAGGCGCGGGTATGGACAGCCCCAGCATTTT.

The table lists this clone with a few counts. The rearrangement joins TRBV10-3 to TRBJ2-2; TRBD2 might be the D (5 bases). The CDR3 runs 14 residues. Germline CDR1 is ENHRY and CDR2 is SYGVKD. Trimming took off 8 bases at V and 0 bases at J, with 10 bases between the two ends. This CDR3 reads CAIRGRSNTGELFF. The CDR3 bases are TGTGCCATCCGAGGGCGGTCGAACACCGGGGAGCTGTTTTTT.

This sequence joins TRBV28 and TRBJ1-1; TRBD1 agrees at 7 bases. Per germline, CDR1 MDHEN and CDR2 SYDVKM. Germline trimming cut 8 bases from V and 10 bases from J; bases unmatched to any gene: 4. The CDR3 is made up of 10 amino acids. CDR3 nucleotides: TGTGCCAGCGGCTACAGGGGAGCTTTCTTT. Protein sequence: CASGYRGAFF. The whole variable domain, remainder taken from reference TRBV28 and TRBJ1-1, is DVKVTQSSRYLVKRTGEKVFLECVQDMDHENMFWYRQDPGLGLRLIYFSYDVKMKEKGDIPEGYSVSREKKERFSLILESASTNQTSMYLCASGYRGAFFGQGTRLTVV.

This chain uses TRBV6-5 with TRBJ2-3, with D possibly matching TRBD2 (6 bases). The CDR3 loop spans 14 amino acids. The V gene's germline CDR1 is MNHEY and CDR2 SVGAGI. Deletions cut 7 bases from V and 2 bases from J, with 13 bases between. The chain's CDR3 is CASTEGGNTDTQYF. The CDR3 DNA reads as TGTGCCAGCACCGAGGGAGGAAACACAGATACGCAGTATTTT.

The chain combines TRBV28 with TRBJ2-2, with 8 positions matching TRBD2. Germline V gene lookup returns CDR1 MDHEN and CDR2 SYDVKM. The CDR3 is 18 amino acids. The V gene end was trimmed by 1 base and the J gene end by 6 bases; junction bases not matched to a gene: 13. CDR3 loop: CASSLYPAGVSSAGELFF. The CDR3, as DNA: TGTGCCAGCAGTTTATACCCAGCGGGAGTGTCTAGCGCCGGGGAGCTGTTTTTT.

This sequence joins TRBV11-2 and TRBJ2-7; D may be TRBD1 (6 bases). CDR1 and CDR2 from the germline V gene are SGHAT and FQNNGV. This CDR3 region has 14 residues. The ends were cut back, 5 bases at V and 3 bases at J, with 14 bases in the middle. The CDR3 nucleotides read TGTGCCAGCAGCCTTAAGGGACATTTCTACGAGCAGTACGTC. Its translation is CASSLKGHFYEQYV.

This chain connects TRBV7-2 to TRBJ1-2; a weak D match, TRBD1 (5 bases). The CDR3 covers 15 residues. The ends were cut back, 0 bases at V and 4 bases at J, with 12 bases in the middle. The germline V gene has CDR1 SGHTA and CDR2 FQGNSA. The CDR3 region is CASSLADIAGYGYTF. CDR3 nucleotides: TGTGCCAGCAGCTTAGCGGACATCGCTGGCTATGGCTACACCTTC.

The chain couples TRBV7-3 to TRBJ2-1, with D possibly matching TRBD1 (5 bases). The germline V gene encodes CDR1 SGHTA and CDR2 FQGTGA. CDR3 length equals 13 residues. The V end lost 4 bases, the J end lost 8 bases, and 12 bases lay between the germline ends. CDR3 in DNA: TGTGCCAGCAGCTCGCAGGGTAGGGATGAGCAGTTCTTC. Its protein is CASSSQGRDEQFF.

The chain carries TRBV6-1 and TRBJ2-7, with D unresolved. CDR1 and CDR2 (germline): MNHNS, SASEGT. CDR3 length: 13 amino acids. Between the trimmed V and J ends, which lost 0 bases and 4 bases, there was a span of 7 bases. The CDR3 here is CASSEAHRYEQYF. CDR3 nucleotide sequence: TGTGCCAGCAGTGAAGCCCACCGGTACGAGCAGTACTTC.

This chain connects TRBV7-9 to TRBJ2-3, with TRBD1 matching over 10 bases. Germline loops: CDR1 SEHNR, CDR2 FQNEAQ (reference sequence). The CDR3 has 17 residues. V lost 5 bases and J lost 1; bases outside the gene matches: 9. Here the CDR3 DNA reads TGTGCCAGCAGCCCCCACGGGACAGGGGTGGGCACAGATACGCAGTATTTT. Residues: CASSPHGTGVGTDTQYF.

This clone occurred once. The genes are TRBV4-1 and TRBJ1-5, with D unclear. The germline V and J ends were trimmed by 2 bases and 5 bases, with 7 bases remaining between them. This CDR3 has 13 amino acids. Germline V gives CDR1 MGHRA, CDR2 YSYEKL. CDR3 in DNA: TGCGCCAGCAGCCAATTCTTCGATCAGCCCCAGCATTTT. Translation: CASSQFFDQPQHF.

CDR3 loop: CASSLYSGTTRDTQYF. The CDR3, as DNA: TGTGCCAGCAGCTTGTATAGCGGGACTACAAGGGATACGCAGTATTTT. This rearrangement joins TRBV7-3 to TRBJ2-3; TRBD2 matches 8 bases. CDR1 is SGHTA, CDR2 FQGTGA, per germline. V shed 3 bases and J 6 bases; nucleotides not matched to a gene: 11. The CDR3 covers 16 residues.

This chain connects TRBV10-1 to TRBJ2-5; D is unclear. Trimming removed 4 bases from V and 4 bases from J, with 10 bases in between. This CDR3 has 13 residues. From germline, CDR1 is WNHNN and CDR2 SYGVQD (reference sequence). The CDR3 region has the DNA TGCGCCAGCAGTGGCCAGATTGGAGAGACCCAGTACTTC. This gives the protein CASSGQIGETQYF.

This sequence joins TRBV7-2 and TRBJ2-7; D may be TRBD2 (7 bases). This CDR3 is 15 amino acids long. The germline V gene encodes CDR1 SGHTA and CDR2 FQGNSA. V was clipped by 5 bases and J by 4 bases, with 18 bases between them. CDR3 amino acids: CASSPGGGGWYEQYF. CDR3 coding DNA: TGTGCCAGCAGCCCTGGAGGGGGGGGGTGGTACGAGCAGTACTTC.

The V call is TRBV4-3, the J call TRBJ1-2; 9 nucleotides line up with TRBD1. This CDR3 region has 15 residues. The V gene's germline CDR1 is LGHNA and CDR2 YSLEER. With 6 bases clipped from V and 4 bases from J, the junction kept 9 bases outside the gene matches. The CDR3 protein is CASSDPGQGPYGYTF. DNA for the CDR3: TGCGCCAGCAGTGACCCGGGACAGGGTCCCTATGGCTACACCTTC.

This chain joins TRBV2 and TRBJ1-1; D gene uncertain. The V end was cut by 1 base, the J end by 4 bases, with 16 bases between. CDR1 is SNHLY and CDR2 is FYNNEI in the germline V gene. The CDR3 spans 16 residues. In nucleotides, the CDR3 is TGTGCCAGCAGTGAAGAGACATGGAGGCGGAGCACTGAAGCTTTCTTT. This translates into CASSEETWRRSTEAFF.